This T cell receptor (beta chain) was sequenced in a study of T cell clonality in common variable immunodeficiency. Findings of the study overall: Fewer deletions and N-nucleotide insertions were reportedly seen in common variable immunodeficiency TCR beta sequences. Links between repertoire features and CVID complications were heterogeneity-limited.

Details on this clone: Its specificity is not known. The read ends 3 residues before the CDR3 terminus; that terminus is restored from the germline J gene.

Germline V gene data show CDR1 as SEHNR and CDR2 as FQNEAQ (reference sequence). The junction had 7 bases not matched to a gene; V was cut back by 4 bases and J by 7 bases. This CDR3 spans 14 amino acids. Assay used: immunoSEQ multiplex PCR; TCRdb lists only in-frame clones, some missing. There are approximately 14,000 clones in the sample, none observed a single time. The sample was peripheral blood mononuclear cells. The sequence derives from a human donor with common variable immunodeficiency. This chain links TRBV7-9 with TRBJ1-2; 9 bases fit TRBD1. CDR3 DNA (partial): TGTGCCAGCAGCTCTGGGACAGGGCTGTTTGGC. Its translation: CASSSGTGLFG. The entire CDR3 is CASSSGTGLFGYTF.